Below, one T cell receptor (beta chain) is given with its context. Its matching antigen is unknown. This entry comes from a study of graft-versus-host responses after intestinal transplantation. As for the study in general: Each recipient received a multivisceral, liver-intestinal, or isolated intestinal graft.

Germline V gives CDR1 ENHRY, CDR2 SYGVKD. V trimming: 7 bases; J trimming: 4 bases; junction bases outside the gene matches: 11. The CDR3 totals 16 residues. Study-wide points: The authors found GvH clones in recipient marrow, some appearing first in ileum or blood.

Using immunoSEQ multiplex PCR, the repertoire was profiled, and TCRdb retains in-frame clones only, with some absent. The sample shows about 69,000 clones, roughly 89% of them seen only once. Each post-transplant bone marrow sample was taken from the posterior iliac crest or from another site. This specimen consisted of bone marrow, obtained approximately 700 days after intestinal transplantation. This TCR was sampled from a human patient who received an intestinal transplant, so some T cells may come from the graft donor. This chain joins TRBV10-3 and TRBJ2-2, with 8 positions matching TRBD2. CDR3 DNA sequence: TGTGCCATCACCCCCGACCGCGGGAGGTCCACCGGGGAGCTGTTTTTT. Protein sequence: CAITPDRGRSTGELFF.